These 29 T cell receptor beta chains were all obtained from the same sample, sequenced in a study of early T cells in non-severe SARS-CoV-2 infection. Each CDR3 protein is one row after TCRdb ran MiXCR on the 5' RACE reads. The repertoire holds under 85,000 distinct CDR3 sequences, 10% to 15% seen once, with about 14% in the top ten. The sequences come from whole blood, collected at baseline. The receptors were gathered from an adult who was a healthcare worker with PCR-confirmed SARS-CoV-2 infection or an uninfected control (not recorded which). The donor label of this sample is uncertain.

The chain is built from TRBV9 and TRBJ1-3, with no clear D. The germline V and J ends were trimmed by 3 bases and 4 bases, with 8 bases remaining between them. From germline, CDR1 is SGDLS and CDR2 YYNGEE. The length of the CDR3 is 13 residues. The CDR3 loop is CASSGTLGNTIYF. DNA of the CDR3: TGTGCCAGCAGCGGGACTCTCGGAAACACCATATATTTT.

This clonotype was counted ten times or more. V and J are TRBV11-2 and TRBJ1-1, with TRBD1 identical over 7 bases. V gave up 0 bases and J gave up 0 bases; unmatched junction bases: 7. The CDR3 has 17 residues. Germline values: CDR1 SGHAT, CDR2 FQNNGV. DNA of the CDR3: TGTGCCAGCAGCTTAGATGCGACAGGGAGCTTGAACACTGAAGCTTTCTTT. Translated, it gives CASSLDATGSLNTEAFF.

Ten or more counts support this clonotype. V usage is TRBV27 and J usage is TRBJ2-2, with a weak D call TRBD2 (6 bases). Trimming shortened V by 5 bases and J by 3 bases, and 16 bases separated the two germline ends. Germline V gene sequence: CDR1 MNHEY, CDR2 SMNVEV (reference sequence). CDR3 size: 16 residues. The CDR3 region is CASSQSRGIDTGELFF. The CDR3, as DNA: TGTGCCAGCAGTCAATCTCGCGGGATTGACACCGGGGAGCTGTTTTTT.

The chain combines TRBV18 with TRBJ2-7; no clear D. V was clipped by 3 bases and J by 7 bases, with 19 bases between them. The germline V gene encodes CDR1 KGHSH and CDR2 LQKENI. The CDR3 consists of 15 residues. For the CDR3, the DNA is TGTGCCAGCTCACCCCCCGGTGGGGTAACCGTGGAGCAGTACTTC. Amino acids: CASSPPGGVTVEQYF.

V is TRBV4-1 and J is TRBJ2-7, with TRBD2 matching 8 bases. CDR3 length: 15 amino acids. The germline CDR1 and CDR2 sequences are MGHRA and YSYEKL. The V gene end was trimmed by 3 bases and the J gene end by 1 base; junction bases not matched to a gene: 5. The chain's CDR3 is CASSQPGLESYEQYF. The CDR3, as DNA: TGCGCCAGCAGCCAGCCGGGACTAGAGTCCTACGAGCAGTACTTC.

This clonotype was picked up a small number of times. The V gene is TRBV3-1, the J gene TRBJ2-7; no firm D call. The CDR3 loop spans 11 amino acids. The V end was cut by 4 bases, the J end by 5 bases, with 6 bases between. The germline gives CDR1 LGHDT, CDR2 YNNKEL (reference sequence). This CDR3 is CASSPKDEQYF. The CDR3, as DNA: TGTGCCAGCAGCCCAAAGGACGAGCAGTACTTC.

This clonotype has a count of ten or more. The chain uses TRBV2 and TRBJ2-1; 9 bases line up with TRBD2. Germline V gene sequence: CDR1 SNHLY, CDR2 FYNNEI. The CDR3 is 14 amino acids. V lost 4 bases, J lost 3 bases, and 1 base stayed unmatched. CDR3 sequence: CASSGLAVYNEQFF. The CDR3 DNA is TGTGCCAGCAGTGGACTAGCGGTCTACAATGAGCAGTTCTTC.

This clonotype was observed at least ten times. In DNA form, the CDR3 reads TGTGCCAGCAGCTTATCGGGCGAGCAGTACTTC. Translating gives CASSLSGEQYF. V gene TRBV11-2 combines with J gene TRBJ2-7; D is ambiguous. This CDR3 region has 11 residues. V was pared by 2 bases and J by 6 bases, with 5 bases between. Germline CDR1 SGHAT, CDR2 FQNNGV.

This clonotype was counted only a few times. The rearrangement links TRBV12-3 or TRBV12-4 to TRBJ1-5; D is ambiguous. This CDR3 region has 14 residues. The germline V and J ends were trimmed by 6 bases and 3 bases, with 12 bases remaining between them. As DNA, the CDR3 is TGTGCCAGCAGGCTAGGCTTTTCCAATCAGCCCCAGCATTTT. Translation gives CASRLGFSNQPQHF.

The J gene is TRBJ2-7, the V gene TRBV3-1, with D uncertain. The V and J ends lost 1 base and 1 base respectively, with 8 bases between them. The CDR3 covers 14 residues. Germline V CDR1 and CDR2: LGHDT, YNNKEL (reference sequence). The CDR3 loop is CASSQVSRSYEQYF. CDR3 sequence (DNA): TGTGCCAGCAGCCAAGTTTCAAGGTCCTACGAGCAGTACTTC.

This clonotype was picked up many times. The chain combines TRBV7-9 with TRBJ1-2; D gene uncertain. V lost 1 base, J lost 5 bases, and 5 bases lay in between. This CDR3 has 12 residues. The germline V gene encodes CDR1 SEHNR and CDR2 FQNEAQ (reference sequence). In nucleotides, the CDR3 is TGTGCCAGCAGCTTAGAGGTGTATGGCTACACCTTC. Protein product: CASSLEVYGYTF.

The chain combines TRBV5-5 with TRBJ1-1; D unresolved. The V end lost 3 bases, the J end lost 0 bases, and 12 bases lay between the germline ends. CDR1 is SGHKS, CDR2 YYEKEE, per germline (reference sequence). The CDR3 is made up of 15 amino acids. The CDR3 region has the DNA TGTGCCAGCAGCTACCGGCTGATTCTGAACACTGAAGCTTTCTTT. Protein sequence: CASSYRLILNTEAFF.

The chain recombines TRBV19 with TRBJ2-1; D perhaps matches TRBD1 (5 bases). The CDR3 sequence is 15 residues long. The V gene lost 2 bases and the J gene lost 9 bases, with 17 bases spanning the gap. In germline, CDR1 is LNHDA, CDR2 SQIVND (reference sequence). As DNA, the CDR3 is TGTGCCAGTAGTATAAGGGGCCCTTCGGGCGGTGAGCAGTTCTTC. Its translation is CASSIRGPSGGEQFF.

V and J are TRBV12-3 or TRBV12-4 and TRBJ2-2; 7 bases are shared with TRBD1. CDR3 length: 15 residues. V lost 4 bases and J lost 4; bases outside the gene matches: 6. In DNA form, the CDR3 reads TGTGCCAGCAGTTCGGGACAGACATTCACCGGGGAGCTGTTTTTT. It encodes CASSSGQTFTGELFF.

Only a few counts were recorded for this clonotype. V and J are TRBV12-3 or TRBV12-4 and TRBJ2-7; tentative D call: TRBD1 (5 bases). V lost 2 bases and J 3 bases, leaving 8 bases between the germline ends. CDR3 length equals 13 residues. The CDR3 spells CASSLNRIYEQYF. CDR3 nucleotides: TGTGCCAGCAGTTTAAACAGGATCTACGAGCAGTACTTC.

The V gene is TRBV6-6, the J gene TRBJ1-2; 7 bases line up with TRBD1. This CDR3 contains 12 residues. V lost 7 bases to trimming and J lost 8 bases; unmatched junction nucleotides: 7. Germline V gene sequence: CDR1 MNHNY, CDR2 SVGAGI (reference sequence). The CDR3 region has the DNA TGTGCCAGCACTTCTAACAGGGGAGGCTACACCTTC. It yields the protein CASTSNRGGYTF.

CDR3 bases: TGTGCCAGCAGCTTAAGACTAGCGGGAGGCACAGATACGCAGTATTTT. Amino acids: CASSLRLAGGTDTQYF. J is TRBJ2-3 and V is TRBV7-2; 12 bases fit TRBD2. The CDR3 runs 16 residues. V lost 2 bases to trimming and J lost 1 base; unmatched junction nucleotides: 1. Germline CDR1 is SGHTA and CDR2 is FQGNSA.

This clonotype was detected ten times or more. The chain is built from TRBV7-2 and TRBJ1-5, with TRBD1 as a possible D gene (6 bases). V lost 5 bases and J lost 0, with 14 bases in between. CDR1 SGHTA and CDR2 FQGNSA come from the germline V gene. The length of the CDR3 is 16 residues. The CDR3 sequence is CASSPGTPYSNQPQHF. In DNA, the CDR3 is TGTGCCAGCAGCCCCGGGACACCTTATAGCAATCAGCCCCAGCATTTT.

This clonotype showed up many times. The rearrangement joins TRBV18 to TRBJ1-1; a possible D gene is TRBD1 (6 bases). Germline V gene sequence: CDR1 KGHSH, CDR2 LQKENI. V lost 8 bases to trimming and J lost 2 bases, with 12 bases between them. CDR3 size: 13 residues. In nucleotides, the CDR3 is TGTGCCAGCCACACGGGACAAAACACTGAAGCTTTCTTT. This gives the protein CASHTGQNTEAFF.

J is TRBJ1-1 and V is TRBV3-1; a possible D gene is TRBD1 (5 bases). Trimming removed 2 bases from V and 9 bases from J, with 16 bases in between. Per germline, CDR1 LGHDT and CDR2 YNNKEL (reference sequence). This CDR3 is 14 amino acids long. The DNA for the CDR3 is TGTGCCAGCAGCCAACCGGGGGGGGATCAGAAAGCTTTCTTT. This gives the protein CASSQPGGDQKAFF.

This clonotype was counted only a few times. The rearrangement uses TRBV14 and TRBJ2-1, with 7 bases lining up with TRBD1. From germline, CDR1 is SGHDN and CDR2 FVKESK. With V trimmed by 4 bases and J by 8 bases, 8 bases remained unmatched. This CDR3 region has 14 residues. The CDR3 sequence: CASSPKGARDEQFF. CDR3 in DNA: TGTGCCAGCAGCCCGAAGGGGGCCCGGGATGAGCAGTTCTTC.

The CDR3 region has the DNA TGTGCCAGCAGCGAGGAGGAGTTACCCACAGATACGCAGTATTTT. Translated: CASSEEELPTDTQYF. The chain employs TRBV9 and TRBJ2-3; a possible D gene is TRBD2 (5 bases). The CDR3 consists of 15 residues. V was shortened by 3 bases and J by 2 bases, with 13 bases between the two germline ends. The germline V gene has CDR1 SGDLS and CDR2 YYNGEE.

This clonotype has only a few counts. The CDR3 is CASSPALGGYNEQFF. CDR3 nucleotides: TGTGCCAGCAGCCCAGCTCTGGGCGGTTACAATGAGCAGTTCTTC. The chain employs TRBV7-7 and TRBJ2-1; D not certain. This CDR3 has 15 amino acids. Trimming left V 5 bases short and J 4 bases short, with 15 bases between. Germline CDR1 SSHAT, CDR2 FNYEAQ (reference sequence).

V usage is TRBV20-1 and J usage is TRBJ2-5, with a possible D match to TRBD1 (7 bases). This CDR3 region has 12 residues. V was pared by 0 bases and J by 7 bases, with 9 bases between. CDR1 and CDR2 (germline): DFQATT, SNEGSKA (reference sequence). CDR3 coding DNA: TGCAGTGCTAGAGAGCAGGGGGGGACCCAGTACTTC. Protein product: CSAREQGGTQYF.

This clonotype was recorded many times. The chain employs TRBV20-1 and TRBJ2-1, with 7 bases lining up with TRBD1. This CDR3 is built from 16 residues. The V gene's germline CDR1 is DFQATT and CDR2 SNEGSKA (reference sequence). V was clipped by 3 bases and J by 0 bases; unmatched bases: 8. The CDR3 sequence is CSASEDRLSSYNEQFF. Here the CDR3 DNA reads TGCAGTGCTAGTGAGGACAGGCTGAGCTCCTACAATGAGCAGTTCTTC.

In this sample, this clonotype turned up a few times. The chain recombines TRBV20-1 with TRBJ2-3; D is possibly TRBD1 or TRBD2 (6 bases each). The CDR3 totals 17 residues. V gave up 0 bases and J gave up 1 base, with 17 bases separating them. Germline values: CDR1 DFQATT, CDR2 SNEGSKA (reference sequence). CDR3 loop: CSARDPEGGWGTDTQYF. DNA of the CDR3: TGCAGTGCTAGAGACCCAGAGGGGGGCTGGGGCACAGATACGCAGTATTTT.

The sample holds many counts of this clonotype. For the CDR3, the DNA is TGTGCCAGCACACGCGGGAGTGAAGCTTTCTTT. Translated, it gives CASTRGSEAFF. V is TRBV6-1 and J is TRBJ1-1, with unresolved D. This CDR3 has 11 residues. The germline V and J ends were trimmed by 7 bases and 7 bases, with 10 bases remaining between them. Per the germline V gene, CDR1 is MNHNS and CDR2 is SASEGT.

V usage is TRBV20-1 and J usage is TRBJ1-2; the D gene is possibly TRBD1 (6 bases). In germline, CDR1 is DFQATT, CDR2 SNEGSKA (reference sequence). There are 12 residues in the CDR3. DNA for the CDR3: TGCAGCGCGCAGGGGCATAGCTATGGCTACACCTTC. Protein: CSAQGHSYGYTF.

This clonotype was picked up many times. CDR3 coding DNA: TGCAGTGCTAGAGATCGTAGAGGACGGGGCTACACCTTC. Protein product: CSARDRRGRGYTF. The V gene is TRBV20-1, the J gene TRBJ1-2; D remains unclear. There are 13 residues in the CDR3. From germline, CDR1 is DFQATT and CDR2 SNEGSKA (reference sequence). The V end lost 0 bases, the J end lost 8 bases, and 13 bases lay between the germline ends.